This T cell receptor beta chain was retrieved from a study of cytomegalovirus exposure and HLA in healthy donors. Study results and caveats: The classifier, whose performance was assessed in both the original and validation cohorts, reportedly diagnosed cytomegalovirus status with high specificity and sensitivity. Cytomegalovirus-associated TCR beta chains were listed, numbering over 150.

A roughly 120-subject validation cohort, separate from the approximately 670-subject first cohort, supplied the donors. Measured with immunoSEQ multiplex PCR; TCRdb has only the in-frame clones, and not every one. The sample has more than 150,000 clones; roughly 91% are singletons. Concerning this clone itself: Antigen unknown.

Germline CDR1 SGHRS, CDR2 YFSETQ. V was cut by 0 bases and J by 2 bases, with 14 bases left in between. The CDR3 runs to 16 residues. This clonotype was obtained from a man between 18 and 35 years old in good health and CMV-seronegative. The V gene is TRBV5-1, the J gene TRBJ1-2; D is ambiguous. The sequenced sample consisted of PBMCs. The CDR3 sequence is CASSLVVSSPNYGYTF. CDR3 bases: TGCGCCAGCAGCTTGGTTGTTAGCAGTCCGAACTATGGCTACACCTTC.